The 12 T cell receptor beta chains given below trace back to one sample, sequenced in a study of PD-1 blockade in classical Hodgkin lymphoma. Every single patient, without exception, relapsed after autologous stem cell transplantation, and brentuximab vedotin exposure varied. Repertoires were generated with immunoSEQ multiplex PCR, while TCRdb's copy carries only in-frame clones and drops some. This repertoire shows about 18,000 clones, roughly 76% found once; its top ten account for 24%. This specimen consisted of peripheral blood mononuclear cells (PBMCs), obtained at baseline. Every receptor here comes from a human donor with classical Hodgkin lymphoma.

The chain couples TRBV9 to TRBJ2-7; 8 bases agree with TRBD2. V was clipped by 5 bases and J by 5 bases; unmatched bases: 3. Germline V lookup: CDR1 SGDLS, CDR2 YYNGEE. The CDR3 runs to 12 residues. The CDR3 DNA follows: TGTGCCAGCAGTGCGGGGGGTCACGAGCAGTACTTC. Translating gives CASSAGGHEQYF. Combining the CDR3 with reference TRBV9 and TRBJ2-7 gives the whole variable domain DSGVTQTPKHLITATGQRVTLRCSPRSGDLSVYWYQQSLDQGLQFLIQYYNGEERAKGNILERFSAQQFPDLHSELNLSSLELGDSALYFCASSAGGHEQYFGPGTRLTVT.

The genes are TRBV10-2 and TRBJ1-2; 8 nucleotides line up with TRBD1. This CDR3 is built from 13 residues. After removal of 8 bases from V and 7 bases from J, the junction contained 9 bases not matched to a gene. Germline assignment: CDR1 WSHSY and CDR2 SAAADI. CDR3 nucleotides: TGCGCCAGCTCCCCGCAGGGGGCAGGTGGCTACACCTTC. This gives the protein CASSPQGAGGYTF.

The CDR3 region is CASSFYRGLNTDTQYF. The CDR3 nucleotides are TGTGCCAGCAGCTTTTACAGGGGGCTTAACACAGATACGCAGTATTTT. The chain is built from TRBV5-8 and TRBJ2-3, with 9 positions matching TRBD1. J was trimmed by 2 bases and V by 2 bases; bases with no gene match: 6. The CDR3 sequence is 16 residues long. Germline V gene sequence: CDR1 SGHTS, CDR2 YDEGEE.

CDR3 DNA sequence: TGTGCCAGCAGCCCACAGAGCGGGGGACAACAAGAGACCCAGTACTTC. Translation gives CASSPQSGGQQETQYF. V gene TRBV5-4 combines with J gene TRBJ2-5; 8 bases are shared with TRBD2. The V gene end was trimmed by 4 bases and the J gene end by 2 bases; junction bases not matched to a gene: 10. The CDR3 extends over 16 amino acids. Germline CDR1 is SGHNT and CDR2 is YYREEE (reference sequence).

This clone has just a few counts. The chain has TRBV27 and TRBJ2-7; D may be TRBD2 (5 bases). Trimming took 5 bases from V and 3 from J, leaving 17 bases between them. The CDR3 spans 15 residues. The germline V gene encodes CDR1 MNHEY and CDR2 SMNVEV (reference sequence). CDR3 bases: TGTGCCAGCAGTATGGGAGAACCCGGGCGCTACGAGCAGTACTTC. Residues: CASSMGEPGRYEQYF.

J is TRBJ2-7 and V is TRBV2; D uncertain. Germline values: CDR1 SNHLY, CDR2 FYNNEI. The CDR3 length is 14 residues. Trimming cost V 3 bases and J 7 bases, with 16 bases left between them. DNA for the CDR3: TGTGCCAGCAGTGATCTCCCGAATTTCGTAGAGCAGTACTTC. This codes for CASSDLPNFVEQYF.

The chain employs TRBV4-2 and TRBJ2-2; 15 bases align to TRBD2. CDR3 length: 17 amino acids. The trim removed 4 bases at V and 0 bases at J, leaving 0 bases unmatched. The germline V gene has CDR1 LGHNA and CDR2 YNFKEQ. The CDR3, as DNA: TGTGCCAGCAGCCGGACTAGCGGGGGGGCGAACACCGGGGAGCTGTTTTTT. Translating gives CASSRTSGGANTGELFF.

This chain connects TRBV6-5 to TRBJ1-3; no clear D. The CDR3 is 15 residues long. Germline-derived CDR1 and CDR2 are MNHEY and SVGAGI. Deletions cut 8 bases from V and 0 bases from J, with 14 bases between. The CDR3 here is CASRPQPISGNTIYF. The CDR3 nucleotides read TGTGCCAGCCGTCCCCAACCTATCTCTGGAAACACCATATATTTT.

The J gene is TRBJ1-2, the V gene TRBV5-6; TRBD1 matches at 11 bases. CDR3 length: 16 amino acids. Trimming removed 0 bases from V and 2 bases from J; junction bases left unmatched: 3. CDR1 SGHDT and CDR2 YYEEEE come from the germline V gene. The CDR3 region is CASSLGTGGVNYGYTF. The CDR3 coding sequence is TGTGCCAGCAGCTTGGGGACAGGGGGCGTAAACTATGGCTACACCTTC.

This rearrangement joins TRBV27 to TRBJ2-1; D assignment may be TRBD1 or TRBD2 (5 bases each). V lost 5 bases and J lost 5, with 13 bases in between. Germline V gene data show CDR1 as MNHEY and CDR2 as SMNVEV (reference sequence). This CDR3 has 14 residues. The chain's CDR3 is CASSPWDGDNEQFF. CDR3 DNA: TGTGCCAGCAGTCCCTGGGACGGAGACAATGAGCAGTTCTTC.

In nucleotides, the CDR3 is TGTGCCTGGTTCCAGGGTGGAACTGAGCAGTTCTTC. Translating it yields CAWFQGGTEQFF. This chain joins TRBV30 and TRBJ2-1; weak D call: TRBD1 (5 bases). The CDR3 length is 12 residues. Per the germline V gene, CDR1 is GTSNPN and CDR2 is SVGIG (reference sequence). Trimming took 5 bases from V and 9 from J, leaving 14 bases between them.

Concerning this clone itself: One junction end does not reproduce the germline sequence, and a read error may be involved. The V and J genes are TRBV6-5 and TRBJ1-2; 7 nucleotides agree with TRBD1. In germline, CDR1 is MNHEY, CDR2 SVGAGI. The CDR3 has 13 amino acids. The CDR3 spells CASRGQANYDYTF. In DNA, the CDR3 is TGTGCCAGCAGAGGACAGGCTAACTATGACTACACCTTC.